This paragraph reports one TCR beta chain. This CDR3 comprises 14 residues. V lost 0 bases and J 5 bases, leaving 10 bases between the germline ends. Germline V gene data show CDR1 as LGHDT and CDR2 as YNNKEL (reference sequence). The source of the sample is a study of blood T cell repertoires in COVID-19. Study information: Nucleic acid was either cDNA or gDNA, and it came from T cells, B-cell-depleted T cells, or PBMCs.

As originally analysed: Reference gene primer amplification gave nucleated cell count estimates. Assay used: immunoSEQ multiplex PCR; TCRdb lists only in-frame clones, some missing. The V and J calls and clone size were taken over from that table, and D and trimming were inferred from the DNA. The repertoire holds about 44,000 clones, with 75% to 90% as singletons. Material for sequencing was peripheral blood. The clonotype was recovered from a woman in her thirties or forties with acute or convalescent COVID-19. This sequence joins TRBV3-1 (or the pseudogene TRBV3-2) and TRBJ1-1; unclear D gene. The CDR3 reads CASSQEGRWTEAFF. The CDR3 DNA follows: TGTGCCAGCAGCCAAGAGGGGAGGTGGACTGAAGCTTTCTTT.